This TCR beta chain was identified in a study of naive and memory T cell subsets. General study points: In naive cells, over 85% of TCR sequences were seen only once.

An equimolar mix of two oligonucleotides served as the beta constant-region primer for TRBC1 and TRBC2. Four rounds of PCR amplified the ligated cDNA using nested alpha and beta constant-region primers plus SP2. TCRdb used MiXCR to reprocess the UMI-ligation and nested PCR reads, holding one entry per CDR3 protein. The sample lists 95,000 to 150,000 distinct CDR3 sequences, 36% occurring once. Alpha and beta libraries were amplified separately from the second PCR onward. Points on this clonotype: What it recognizes is unknown.

The CDR3 has 20 residues. Germline assignment: CDR1 LGHNA and CDR2 YSLEER. Trimming took 2 bases from V and 3 from J; bases not matched to a gene: 15. The sample was central memory CD4+ T cells from blood. The TCR comes from a human donor in good health. The chain links TRBV4-3 to TRBJ2-2; 10 bases are a match to TRBD1. CDR3 amino acids: CASSQLKTPGQGLYTGELFF. DNA of the CDR3: TGCGCCAGCAGCCAACTTAAAACCCCGGGACAGGGGCTGTACACCGGGGAGCTGTTTTTT.